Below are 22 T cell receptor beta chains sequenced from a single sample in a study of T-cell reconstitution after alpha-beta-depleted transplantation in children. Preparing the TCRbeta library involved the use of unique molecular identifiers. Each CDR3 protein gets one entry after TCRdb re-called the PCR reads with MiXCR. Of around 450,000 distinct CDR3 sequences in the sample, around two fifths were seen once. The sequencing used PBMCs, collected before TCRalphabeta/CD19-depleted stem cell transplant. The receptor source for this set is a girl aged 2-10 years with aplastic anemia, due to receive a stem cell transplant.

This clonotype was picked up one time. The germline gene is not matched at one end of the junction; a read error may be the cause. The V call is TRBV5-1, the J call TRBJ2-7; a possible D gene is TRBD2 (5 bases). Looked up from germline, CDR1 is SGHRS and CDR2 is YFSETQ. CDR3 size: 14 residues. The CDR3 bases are TGCGCCAGCGGCTTTACCGGGAATACCTACGAGCAGTACTTC. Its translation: CASGFTGNTYEQYF.

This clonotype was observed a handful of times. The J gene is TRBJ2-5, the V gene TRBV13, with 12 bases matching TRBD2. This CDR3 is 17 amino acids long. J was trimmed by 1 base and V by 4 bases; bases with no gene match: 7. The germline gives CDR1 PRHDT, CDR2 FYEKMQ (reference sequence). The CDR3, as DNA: TGTGCCAGCAGCTCCGGACTAGCGGGACCCTTCCAAGAGACCCAGTACTTC. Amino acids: CASSSGLAGPFQETQYF.

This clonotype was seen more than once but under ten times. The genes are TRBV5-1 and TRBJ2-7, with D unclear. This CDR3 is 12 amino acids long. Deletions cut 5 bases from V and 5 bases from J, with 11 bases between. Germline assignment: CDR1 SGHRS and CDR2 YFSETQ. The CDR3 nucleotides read TGCGCCAGCAGAGAACTCCTGGACGAGCAGTACTTC. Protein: CASRELLDEQYF.

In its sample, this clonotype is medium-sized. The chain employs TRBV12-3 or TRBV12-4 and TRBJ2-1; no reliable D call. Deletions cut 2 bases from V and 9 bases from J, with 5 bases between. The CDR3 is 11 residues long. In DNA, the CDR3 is TGTGCCAGCAGTTTATCTGCTGAGCAGTTCTTC. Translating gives CASSLSAEQFF.

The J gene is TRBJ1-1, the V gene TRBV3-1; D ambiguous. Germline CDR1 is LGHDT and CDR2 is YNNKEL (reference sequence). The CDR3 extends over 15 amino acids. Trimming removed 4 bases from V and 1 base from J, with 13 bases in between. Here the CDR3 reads CASSPRAEENTEAFF. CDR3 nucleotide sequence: TGTGCCAGCAGCCCTCGGGCGGAGGAGAACACTGAAGCTTTCTTT.

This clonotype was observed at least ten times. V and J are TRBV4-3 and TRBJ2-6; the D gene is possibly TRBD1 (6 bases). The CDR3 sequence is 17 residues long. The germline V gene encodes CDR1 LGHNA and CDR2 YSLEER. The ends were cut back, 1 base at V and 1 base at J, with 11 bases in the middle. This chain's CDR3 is CASSQGQATSGANVLTF. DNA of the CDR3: TGCGCCAGCAGCCAAGGACAGGCAACATCTGGGGCCAACGTCCTGACTTTC.

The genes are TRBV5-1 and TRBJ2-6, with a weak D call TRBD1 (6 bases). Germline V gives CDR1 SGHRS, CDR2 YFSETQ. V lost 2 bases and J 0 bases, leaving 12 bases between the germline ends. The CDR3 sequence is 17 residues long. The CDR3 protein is CASSLHRANSGANVLTF. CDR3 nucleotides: TGCGCCAGCAGCTTACACAGGGCAAACTCTGGGGCCAACGTCCTGACTTTC. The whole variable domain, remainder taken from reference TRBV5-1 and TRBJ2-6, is KAGVTQTPRYLIKTRGQQVTLSCSPISGHRSVSWYQQTPGQGLQFLFEYFSETQRNKGNFPGRFSGRQFSNSRSEMNVSTLELGDSALYLCASSLHRANSGANVLTFGAGSRLTVL.

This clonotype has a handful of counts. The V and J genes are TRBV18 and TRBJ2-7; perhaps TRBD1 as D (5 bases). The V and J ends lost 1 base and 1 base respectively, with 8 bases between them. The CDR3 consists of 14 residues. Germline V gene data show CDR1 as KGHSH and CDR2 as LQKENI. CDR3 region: CASSPQQGSYEQYF. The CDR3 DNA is TGTGCCAGCTCACCACAGCAGGGATCCTACGAGCAGTACTTC. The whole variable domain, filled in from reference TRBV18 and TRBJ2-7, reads NAGVMQNPRHLVRRRGQEARLRCSPMKGHSHVYWYRQLPEEGLKFMVYLQKENIIDESGMPKERFSAEFPKEGPSILRIQQVVRGDSAAYFCASSPQQGSYEQYFGPGTRLTVT.

CDR3 loop: CASRRGDPTYEQYF. For the CDR3, the DNA is TGTGCCAGCAGAAGGGGGGATCCGACCTACGAGCAGTACTTC. The chain carries TRBV6-2 or TRBV6-3 and TRBJ2-7, with D tentatively TRBD1 or TRBD2 (6 bases each). The germline V and J ends were trimmed by 6 bases and 2 bases, with 14 bases remaining between them. The CDR3 loop spans 14 amino acids. Germline CDR1 reads MNHEY; CDR2 reads SVGEGT.

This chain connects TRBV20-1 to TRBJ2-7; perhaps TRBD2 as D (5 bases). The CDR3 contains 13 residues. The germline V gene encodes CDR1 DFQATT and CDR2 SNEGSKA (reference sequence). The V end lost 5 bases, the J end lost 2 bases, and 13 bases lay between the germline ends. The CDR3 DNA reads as TGCAGTGCTGTGGGTGAGGAGGCCTACGAGCAGTACTTC. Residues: CSAVGEEAYEQYF.

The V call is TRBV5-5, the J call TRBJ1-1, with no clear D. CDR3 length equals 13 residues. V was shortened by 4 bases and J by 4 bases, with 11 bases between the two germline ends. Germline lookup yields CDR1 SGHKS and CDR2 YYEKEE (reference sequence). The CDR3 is CASSSEGATEAFF. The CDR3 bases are TGTGCCAGCAGCAGCGAGGGCGCCACTGAAGCTTTCTTT.

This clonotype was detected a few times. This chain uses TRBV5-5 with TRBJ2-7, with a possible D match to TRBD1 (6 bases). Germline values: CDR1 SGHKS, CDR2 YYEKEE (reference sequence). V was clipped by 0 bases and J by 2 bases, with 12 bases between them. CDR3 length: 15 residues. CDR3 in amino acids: CASSLGQGSTYEQYF. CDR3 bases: TGTGCCAGCAGCTTGGGGCAGGGGAGTACCTACGAGCAGTACTTC.

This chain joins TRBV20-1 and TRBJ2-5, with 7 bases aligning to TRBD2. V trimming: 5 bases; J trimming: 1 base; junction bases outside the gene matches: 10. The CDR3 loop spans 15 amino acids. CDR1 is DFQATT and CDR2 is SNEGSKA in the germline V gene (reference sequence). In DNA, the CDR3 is TGCAGTGCTCGCCCTCGGGGGGACCCCCAAGAGACCCAGTACTTC. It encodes CSARPRGDPQETQYF.

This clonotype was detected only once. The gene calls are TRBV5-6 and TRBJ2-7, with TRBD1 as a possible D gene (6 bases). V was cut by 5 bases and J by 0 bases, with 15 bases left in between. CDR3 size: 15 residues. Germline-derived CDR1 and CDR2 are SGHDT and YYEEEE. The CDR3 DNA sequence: TGTGCCAGCAGACCACGACAGGCCGGCTCCTACGAGCAGTACTTC. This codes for CASRPRQAGSYEQYF.

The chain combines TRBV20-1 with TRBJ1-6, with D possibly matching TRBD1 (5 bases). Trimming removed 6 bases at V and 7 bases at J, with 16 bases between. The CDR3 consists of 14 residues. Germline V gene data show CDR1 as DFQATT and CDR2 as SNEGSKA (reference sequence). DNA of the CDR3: TGCAGTGCCCTGTTCGACAGCCAGAATTCACCCCTCCACTTT. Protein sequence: CSALFDSQNSPLHF.

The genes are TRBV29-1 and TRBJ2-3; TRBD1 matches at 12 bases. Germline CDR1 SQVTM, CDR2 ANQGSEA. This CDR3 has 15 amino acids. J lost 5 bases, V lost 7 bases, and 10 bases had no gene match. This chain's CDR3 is CSGTGTGGSGDTQYF. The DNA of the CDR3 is TGCAGCGGAACCGGGACAGGGGGCTCGGGAGATACGCAGTATTTT.

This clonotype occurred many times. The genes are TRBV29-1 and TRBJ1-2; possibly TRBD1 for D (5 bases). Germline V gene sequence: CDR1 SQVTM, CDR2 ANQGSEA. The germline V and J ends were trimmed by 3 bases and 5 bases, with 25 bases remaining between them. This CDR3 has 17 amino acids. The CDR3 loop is CSVEGGARGLGLYGYTF. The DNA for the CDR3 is TGCAGCGTTGAGGGTGGGGCGAGGGGCTTAGGCCTATATGGCTACACCTTC.

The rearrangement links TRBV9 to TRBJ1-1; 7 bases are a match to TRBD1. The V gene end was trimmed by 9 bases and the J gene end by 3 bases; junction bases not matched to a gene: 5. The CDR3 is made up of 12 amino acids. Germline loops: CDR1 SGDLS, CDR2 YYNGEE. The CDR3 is CATGQADTEAFF. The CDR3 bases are TGTGCCACAGGACAGGCGGACACTGAAGCTTTCTTT.

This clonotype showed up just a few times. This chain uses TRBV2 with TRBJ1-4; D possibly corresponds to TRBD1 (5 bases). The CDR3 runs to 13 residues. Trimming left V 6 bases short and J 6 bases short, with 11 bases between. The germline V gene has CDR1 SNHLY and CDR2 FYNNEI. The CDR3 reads CASSPDTYEKLFF. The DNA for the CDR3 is TGTGCCAGCAGCCCGGACACTTATGAAAAACTGTTTTTT.

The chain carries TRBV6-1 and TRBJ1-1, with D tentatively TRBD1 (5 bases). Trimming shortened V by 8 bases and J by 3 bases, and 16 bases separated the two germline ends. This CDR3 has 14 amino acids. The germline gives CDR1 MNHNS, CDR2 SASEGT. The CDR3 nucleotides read TGTGCCAGCCATCGGGGCGGGTGTGACACTGAAGCTTTCTTT. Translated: CASHRGGCDTEAFF.

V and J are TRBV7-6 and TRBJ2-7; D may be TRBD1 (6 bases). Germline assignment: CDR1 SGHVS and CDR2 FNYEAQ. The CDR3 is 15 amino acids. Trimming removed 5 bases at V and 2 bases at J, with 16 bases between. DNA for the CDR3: TGTGCCAGCAGCCCCCGACCGACAGGTACCTACGAGCAGTACTTC. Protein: CASSPRPTGTYEQYF.

This chain's CDR3 is CASSQVISSYNEQFF. The CDR3 DNA sequence: TGTGCCAGCAGCCAAGTAATTTCCTCCTACAATGAGCAGTTCTTC. This chain links TRBV3-1 with TRBJ2-1; no firm D call. CDR1 and CDR2 (germline): LGHDT, YNNKEL (reference sequence). The CDR3 loop spans 15 amino acids. V shed 1 base and J shed 0 bases, with 7 bases lying between them.